The 7 T cell receptor beta chains given below trace back to one sample, sequenced in a study of blood T cells in healthy people across ages. Primers used in a second PCR of roughly 6 to 12 cycles were a sample-barcoded 5' primer and a J-beta primer mix. TCRdb independently ran MiXCR on the 5' RACE reads; one entry per CDR3 protein. The sample records 600,000 to 800,000 distinct CDR3 sequences, roughly 21% being singletons. Sequencing used blood. The receptor set was obtained from a man between 65 and 85 years old in good health.

The chain carries TRBV5-1 and TRBJ1-1; TRBD1 matches at 7 bases. The CDR3 totals 14 residues. Looked up from germline, CDR1 is SGHRS and CDR2 is YFSETQ. The trim removed 3 bases at V and 4 bases at J, leaving 6 bases unmatched. This chain's CDR3 is CASSWGTAGTEAFF. The CDR3 nucleotides read TGCGCCAGCAGCTGGGGGACAGCAGGCACTGAAGCTTTCTTT.

This clonotype was seen ten or more times. This chain joins TRBV7-3 and TRBJ2-2; no definite D call. Germline-derived CDR1 and CDR2 are SGHTA and FQGTGA. Trimming removed 2 bases from V and 0 bases from J, with 7 bases in between. The CDR3 length is 15 residues. CDR3 sequence reads: CASSLATPNTGELFF. The CDR3 coding sequence is TGTGCCAGCAGCTTAGCGACACCGAACACCGGGGAGCTGTTTTTT.

This clonotype was detected many times. The chain carries TRBV6-6 and TRBJ1-5; D is unclear. CDR1 and CDR2 from the germline V gene are MNHNY and SVGAGI (reference sequence). With 4 bases removed from V and 0 bases from J, the gap between germline ends came to 4 bases. CDR3 length equals 13 residues. The CDR3 sequence is CASSSISNQPQHF. For the CDR3, the DNA is TGTGCCAGCAGTTCCATTAGCAATCAGCCCCAGCATTTT.

The J gene is TRBJ1-4, the V gene TRBV20-1; D perhaps matches TRBD1 (6 bases). The germline V and J ends were trimmed by 6 bases and 5 bases, with 13 bases remaining between them. The germline gives CDR1 DFQATT, CDR2 SNEGSKA (reference sequence). The CDR3 is 13 residues long. In nucleotides, the CDR3 is TGCAGTGCAACCAGGGGAGGAAATGAAAAACTGTTTTTT. It yields the protein CSATRGGNEKLFF.

The rearrangement joins TRBV12-3 or TRBV12-4 to TRBJ2-3, with D maybe TRBD2 (5 bases). The CDR3 runs 17 residues. V dropped 4 bases and J dropped 0 bases, with 17 bases sitting between them. CDR3: CASSSVGRGFSTDTQYF. The CDR3 DNA reads as TGTGCCAGCAGTTCCGTCGGCCGCGGGTTTAGCACAGATACGCAGTATTTT.

This rearrangement joins TRBV7-8 to TRBJ2-5; 7 bases are a match to TRBD2. This CDR3 region has 17 residues. V lost 4 bases, J lost 5 bases, and 16 bases stayed unmatched. Germline CDR1 SGHVS, CDR2 FQNEAQ. The CDR3 reads CASSYPIGTSGKETQYF. The CDR3 DNA reads TGTGCCAGCAGCTACCCAATCGGGACCAGCGGGAAGGAGACCCAGTACTTC.

Of note for this clonotype: An end of the junction does not agree with germline; a read error may underlie this. The chain uses TRBV29-1 and TRBJ2-5; tentatively, D is TRBD2 (5 bases). The V gene's germline CDR1 is SQVTM and CDR2 ANQGSEA. The CDR3 consists of 12 residues. The chain's CDR3 is CSVGGRTETQHF. Here the CDR3 DNA reads TGCAGCGTTGGAGGGAGAACGGAGACCCAGCACTTC.